These 21 T cell receptor beta chains originate from one sample sequenced in a study of blood T cell repertoires in COVID-19. Clones were read by immunoSEQ multiplex PCR, and TCRdb kept only the in-frame ones, dropping some. This table holds some 58,000 clones, roughly 84% found once. What was sequenced was peripheral blood. The receptors derive from a man aged 50 or older with active COVID-19.

The V call is TRBV4-3, the J call TRBJ2-2, with D perhaps TRBD1 (6 bases). Germline V gives CDR1 LGHNA, CDR2 YSLEER. The V gene lost 1 base and the J gene lost 5 bases, with 11 bases spanning the gap. The CDR3 spans 15 residues. CDR3 loop: CASSQGRGWTGELFF. The CDR3 nucleotides are TGCGCCAGCAGCCAAGGCAGGGGATGGACCGGGGAGCTGTTTTTT.

The chain carries TRBV9 and TRBJ2-2; D remains unclear. This CDR3 spans 14 amino acids. CDR1 and CDR2 (germline): SGDLS, YYNGEE. The V and J ends lost 4 bases and 6 bases respectively, with 13 bases between them. The CDR3 nucleotides are TGTGCCAGCAGCCGTCTAGATACCCCCGGGGAGCTGTTTTTT. Its translation is CASSRLDTPGELFF.

J is TRBJ1-4 and V is TRBV9; 10 bases agree with TRBD1. With 0 bases clipped from V and 4 bases from J, the junction kept 9 bases outside the gene matches. Germline V gene lookup returns CDR1 SGDLS and CDR2 YYNGEE. The CDR3 consists of 18 residues. The CDR3 DNA sequence: TGTGCCAGCAGCGTAGCGGGGGGGACAGGGGACCTTAATGAAAAACTGTTTTTT. Protein: CASSVAGGTGDLNEKLFF.

The chain links TRBV18 to TRBJ1-3, with 9 bases matching TRBD1. Germline lookup yields CDR1 KGHSH and CDR2 LQKENI. Losses at the gene ends were 2 bases for V and 3 bases for J; bases not matched to a gene: 8. This CDR3 comprises 17 residues. The CDR3 spells CASSPNPGTGLGNTIYF. CDR3 nucleotides: TGTGCCAGCTCACCAAACCCGGGGACAGGGCTTGGAAACACCATATATTTT.

The gene calls are TRBV5-1 and TRBJ2-5, with TRBD2 matching over 7 bases. Germline CDR1 SGHRS, CDR2 YFSETQ. CDR3 length: 13 amino acids. V gave up 4 bases and J gave up 5 bases; unmatched junction bases: 5. The CDR3 DNA sequence: TGCGCCAGCAGCCCAAGCGGGAAGGAGACCCAGTACTTC. It yields the protein CASSPSGKETQYF.

This chain links TRBV21-1 with TRBJ2-7; TRBD2, the D gene given by the table, was not confirmed from the DNA. TRBV21-1 is a documented pseudogene. The CDR3 runs 12 residues. CDR3 protein: CAPRPGTYEQYF. The CDR3 region has the DNA TGTGCCCCTAGGCCGGGGACCTACGAGCAGTACTTC.

This chain links TRBV5-1 with TRBJ1-5; D not certain. With 4 bases removed from V and 6 bases from J, the gap between germline ends came to 14 bases. Germline values: CDR1 SGHRS, CDR2 YFSETQ. The CDR3 totals 14 residues. The CDR3: CASSPGTAGQPQHF. CDR3 nucleotide sequence: TGCGCCAGCAGCCCCGGCACGGCGGGTCAGCCCCAGCATTTT.

The chain has TRBV5-4 and TRBJ1-3; no firm D call. This CDR3 spans 16 amino acids. Trimming removed 6 bases at V and 0 bases at J, with 16 bases between. Per the germline V gene, CDR1 is SGHNT and CDR2 is YYREEE (reference sequence). CDR3 sequence: CASMPGSPISGNTIYF. CDR3 nucleotides: TGTGCCAGCATGCCCGGGAGTCCAATCTCTGGAAACACCATATATTTT.

V and J are TRBV5-4 and TRBJ2-2; tentatively, D is TRBD1 (6 bases). V lost 4 bases and J 7 bases, leaving 14 bases between the germline ends. CDR3 size: 14 residues. Germline CDR1 SGHNT, CDR2 YYREEE (reference sequence). This chain's CDR3 is CASSTRTANGELFF. The CDR3 bases are TGTGCCAGCAGCACAAGGACAGCAAACGGGGAGCTGTTTTTT.

The chain links TRBV7-9 to TRBJ2-2, with TRBD2 identical over 7 bases. This CDR3 is built from 16 residues. V dropped 3 bases and J dropped 2; count of bases not matched to a gene: 6. Germline CDR1 is SEHNR and CDR2 is FQNEAQ (reference sequence). The CDR3 protein is CASSFNPGGNTGELFF. In DNA, the CDR3 is TGTGCCAGCAGCTTTAATCCGGGGGGAAACACCGGGGAGCTGTTTTTT.

The chain recombines TRBV7-9 with TRBJ1-1, with TRBD1 as a possible D gene (5 bases). The CDR3 runs 13 residues. Germline V lookup: CDR1 SEHNR, CDR2 FQNEAQ (reference sequence). The ends were cut back, 6 bases at V and 1 base at J, with 9 bases in the middle. CDR3 sequence reads: CASRGTGNTEAFF. For the CDR3, the DNA is TGTGCCAGCAGGGGAACAGGGAACACTGAAGCTTTCTTT.

Worth noting for this clone: The DNA is omitted, as the CDR3 cannot be located on it reliably, and the CDR3 follows TCRdb's listing. The chain uses TRBV5-1 and TRBJ1-2; the tabulated D call, TRBD1, remains unverified against the DNA. Germline CDR1 reads SGHRS; CDR2 reads YFSETQ. The CDR3 is 15 amino acids in total, end residues counted. CDR3 in amino acids: CASSFWGPGTGDHTF.

This chain uses TRBV28 with TRBJ1-1; TRBD1 agrees at 10 bases. CDR1 MDHEN and CDR2 SYDVKM come from the germline V gene. This CDR3 is built from 15 residues. V was clipped by 6 bases and J by 4 bases; unmatched bases: 8. CDR3 sequence reads: CASSHLGDRGTEAFF. The CDR3 region has the DNA TGTGCCAGCAGCCACCTGGGGGACAGGGGCACTGAAGCTTTCTTT. The full variable domain, in which reference TRBV28 and TRBJ1-1 provide the parts outside the CDR3, is DVKVTQSSRYLVKRTGEKVFLECVQDMDHENMFWYRQDPGLGLRLIYFSYDVKMKEKGDIPEGYSVSREKKERFSLILESASTNQTSMYLCASSHLGDRGTEAFFGQGTRLTVV.

The chain uses TRBV28 and TRBJ1-1; a possible D gene is TRBD1 (5 bases). This CDR3 comprises 11 residues. V gave up 9 bases and J gave up 1 base, with 6 bases separating them. Per the germline V gene, CDR1 is MDHEN and CDR2 is SYDVKM. The CDR3 region is CASTGNTEAFF. The DNA for the CDR3 is TGTGCCAGTACAGGGAACACTGAAGCTTTCTTT.

V is TRBV5-1 and J is TRBJ2-7, with D perhaps TRBD1 (7 bases). V was clipped by 2 bases and J by 0 bases, with 15 bases between them. This CDR3 has 16 residues. CDR1 is SGHRS and CDR2 is YFSETQ in the germline V gene. CDR3 in amino acids: CASSFQPGGSSYEQYF. The DNA of the CDR3 is TGCGCCAGCAGCTTTCAACCAGGGGGGAGCTCCTACGAGCAGTACTTC.

Here the CDR3 reads CASHPTGVNEKLFF. For the CDR3, the DNA is TGTGCCAGCCACCCGACAGGGGTTAATGAAAAACTGTTTTTT. The J gene is TRBJ1-4, the V gene TRBV2; 8 bases line up with TRBD1. CDR3 length: 14 residues. Germline CDR1 and CDR2: SNHLY and FYNNEI. Trimming removed 8 bases from V and 4 bases from J; junction bases left unmatched: 6.

V and J are TRBV6-5 and TRBJ2-1; 10 bases fit TRBD2. The length of the CDR3 is 12 residues. CDR1 and CDR2 (germline): MNHEY, SVGAGI. V shed 8 bases, J shed 15 bases, and the junction held 10 bases outside the gene matches. In DNA, the CDR3 is TGTGCCAGCGGAAACTCGGGACTAGCGCTGTTCTTC. Amino acids: CASGNSGLALFF.

J is TRBJ2-7 and V is TRBV15, with 10 bases aligning to TRBD1. CDR1 is LNHNV, CDR2 YYDKDF, per germline (reference sequence). The CDR3 contains 15 residues. Trimming at V came to 3 bases and at J to 2 bases, leaving 4 bases not matched to a gene. CDR3 loop: CATSSADRGPYEQYF. CDR3 nucleotide sequence: TGTGCCACCAGCAGTGCCGACAGGGGGCCCTACGAGCAGTACTTC. Drawing the rest from reference TRBV15 and TRBJ2-7, the complete variable domain is DAMVIQNPRYQVTQFGKPVTLSCSQTLNHNVMYWYQQKSSQAPKLLFHYYDKDFNNEADTPDNFQSRRPNTSFCFLDIRSPGLGDTAMYLCATSSADRGPYEQYFGPGTRLTVT.

CDR3 coding DNA: TGCGCCAGCGTTCCGGGGGAGGGCCCTCGGAATGAGCAGTTCTTC. Translated, it gives CASVPGEGPRNEQFF. The V gene is TRBV10-2, the J gene TRBJ2-1; 7 bases fit TRBD2. Germline loops: CDR1 WSHSY, CDR2 SAAADI. V lost 8 bases, J lost 7 bases, and 14 bases stayed unmatched. The CDR3 runs 15 residues.

The V call is TRBV4-2, the J call TRBJ2-3; 8 nucleotides align to TRBD1. Germline V gene sequence: CDR1 LGHNA, CDR2 YNFKEQ. The CDR3 is 16 amino acids. V was pared by 1 base and J by 1 base, with 4 bases of the junction left unmatched. Here the CDR3 reads CASSQVQGGGTDTQYF. CDR3 nucleotides: TGTGCCAGCAGCCAAGTACAGGGGGGAGGCACAGATACGCAGTATTTT.

This clone came up once. The chain recombines TRBV6-2 or TRBV6-3 with TRBJ1-5; 7 bases agree with TRBD1. Trimming removed 6 bases from V and 5 bases from J; junction bases left unmatched: 13. The CDR3 totals 16 residues. Germline V lookup: CDR1 MNHEY, CDR2 SVGEGT. The CDR3 DNA reads as TGTGCCAGCAGCCCTTTTAGTAGGGGGCGTCATCAGCCCCAGCATTTT. Translated: CASSPFSRGRHQPQHF.